This T cell receptor (beta chain) was sequenced in a study of OX40 agonist ivuxolimab in advanced cancers. Study context: Patient treatment consisted of intravenous ivuxolimab administration every 2 weeks at 0.01 to 10 mg/kg.

Using immunoSEQ multiplex PCR, the repertoire was profiled, and TCRdb retains in-frame clones only, with some absent. The repertoire holds 60,000 to 80,000 clones, with around 83% as singletons. This clone has more than one count but fewer than ten. The origin of this receptor is an adult with an advanced solid tumor such as melanoma, head and neck, liver or kidney cancer. This specimen consisted of CD4+ or CD8+ T cells sorted from blood, obtained in a trial of the OX40 agonist ivuxolimab.

The DNA of the CDR3 is TGTGCCAGCAGTTACTCGATGTCACAGACCTACGAGCAGTACTTC. It yields the protein CASSYSMSQTYEQYF. V gene TRBV6-5 combines with J gene TRBJ2-7; no definite D call. Germline CDR1 reads MNHEY; CDR2 reads SVGAGI. Deletions cut 0 bases from V and 2 bases from J, with 11 bases between. The CDR3 loop spans 15 amino acids.